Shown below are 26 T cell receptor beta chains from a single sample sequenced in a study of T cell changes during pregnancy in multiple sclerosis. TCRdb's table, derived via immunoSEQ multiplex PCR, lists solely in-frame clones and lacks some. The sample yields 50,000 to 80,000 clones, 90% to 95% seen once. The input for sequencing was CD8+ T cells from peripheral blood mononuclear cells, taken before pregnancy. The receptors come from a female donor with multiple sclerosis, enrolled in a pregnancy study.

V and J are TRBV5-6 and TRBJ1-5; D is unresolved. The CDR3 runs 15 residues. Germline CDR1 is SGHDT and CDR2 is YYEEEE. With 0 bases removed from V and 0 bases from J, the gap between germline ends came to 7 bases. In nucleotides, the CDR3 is TGTGCCAGCAGCTTGGATGGCACTAGCAATCAGCCCCAGCATTTT. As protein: CASSLDGTSNQPQHF.

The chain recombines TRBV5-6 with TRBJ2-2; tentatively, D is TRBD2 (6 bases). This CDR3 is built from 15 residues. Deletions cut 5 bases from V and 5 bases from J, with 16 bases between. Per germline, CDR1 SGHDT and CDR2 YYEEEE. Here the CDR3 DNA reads TGTGCCAGCAGTCTCATGGGGGAGGTGACCGGGGAGCTGTTTTTT. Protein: CASSLMGEVTGELFF.

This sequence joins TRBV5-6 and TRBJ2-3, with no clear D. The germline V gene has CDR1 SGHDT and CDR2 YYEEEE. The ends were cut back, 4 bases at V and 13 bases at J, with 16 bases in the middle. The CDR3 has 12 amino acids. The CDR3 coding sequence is TGTGCCAGCAGCCAGTCCACTACCGATAAGTATTTT. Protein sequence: CASSQSTTDKYF.

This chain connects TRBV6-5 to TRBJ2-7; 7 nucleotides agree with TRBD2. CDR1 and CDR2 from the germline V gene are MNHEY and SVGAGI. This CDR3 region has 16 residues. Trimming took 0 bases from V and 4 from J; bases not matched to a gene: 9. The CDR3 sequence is CASSYSAGEHPYEQYF. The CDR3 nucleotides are TGTGCCAGCAGTTACTCGGCGGGGGAACACCCTTACGAGCAGTACTTC.

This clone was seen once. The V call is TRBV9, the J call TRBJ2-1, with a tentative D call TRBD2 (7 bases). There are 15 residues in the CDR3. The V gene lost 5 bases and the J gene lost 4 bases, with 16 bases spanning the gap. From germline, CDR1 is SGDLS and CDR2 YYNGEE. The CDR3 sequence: CASSGGGQFYNEQFF. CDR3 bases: TGTGCCAGCAGTGGGGGGGGGCAGTTTTACAATGAGCAGTTCTTC.

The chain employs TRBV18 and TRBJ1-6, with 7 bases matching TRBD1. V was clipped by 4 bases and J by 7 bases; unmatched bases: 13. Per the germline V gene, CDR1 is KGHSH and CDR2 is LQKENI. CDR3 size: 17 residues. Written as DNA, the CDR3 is TGTGCCAGCTCACTCATTTCTCAGGGGGTGCCAAATTCACCCCTCCACTTT. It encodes CASSLISQGVPNSPLHF.

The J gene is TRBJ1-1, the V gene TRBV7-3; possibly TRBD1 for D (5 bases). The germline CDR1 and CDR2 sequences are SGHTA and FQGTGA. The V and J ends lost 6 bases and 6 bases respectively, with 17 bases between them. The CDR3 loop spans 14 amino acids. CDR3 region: CASRAMGREAEAFF. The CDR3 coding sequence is TGTGCCAGCAGAGCGATGGGGCGCGAGGCTGAAGCTTTCTTT.

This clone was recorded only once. The CDR3 here is CASSSRGSGDYNEQFF. The CDR3 region has the DNA TGTGCCAGCAGCTCCCGGGGTAGCGGAGACTACAATGAGCAGTTCTTC. V is TRBV13 and J is TRBJ2-1; D possibly corresponds to TRBD2 (6 bases). Trimming took 4 bases from V and 3 from J, leaving 16 bases between them. CDR1 and CDR2 from the germline V gene are PRHDT and FYEKMQ (reference sequence). CDR3 length equals 16 residues.

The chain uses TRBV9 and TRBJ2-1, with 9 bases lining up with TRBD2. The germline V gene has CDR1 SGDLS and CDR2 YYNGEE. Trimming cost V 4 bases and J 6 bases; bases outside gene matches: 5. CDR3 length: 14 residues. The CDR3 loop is CASSRGGAGNEQFF. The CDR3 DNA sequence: TGTGCCAGCAGCCGCGGGGGGGCCGGCAATGAGCAGTTCTTC.

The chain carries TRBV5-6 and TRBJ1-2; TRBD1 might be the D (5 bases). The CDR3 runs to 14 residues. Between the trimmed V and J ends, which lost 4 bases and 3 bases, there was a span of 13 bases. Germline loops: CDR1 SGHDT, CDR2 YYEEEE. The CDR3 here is CASSPAGQDYGYTF. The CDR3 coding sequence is TGTGCCAGCAGCCCGGCGGGGCAGGACTATGGCTACACCTTC.

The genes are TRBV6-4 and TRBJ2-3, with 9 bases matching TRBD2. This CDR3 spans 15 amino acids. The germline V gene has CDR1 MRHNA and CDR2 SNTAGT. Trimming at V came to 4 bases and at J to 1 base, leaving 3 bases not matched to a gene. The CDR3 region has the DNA TGTGCCAGCAGTGTGATAGCGGGGGGCACAGATACGCAGTATTTT. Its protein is CASSVIAGGTDTQYF.

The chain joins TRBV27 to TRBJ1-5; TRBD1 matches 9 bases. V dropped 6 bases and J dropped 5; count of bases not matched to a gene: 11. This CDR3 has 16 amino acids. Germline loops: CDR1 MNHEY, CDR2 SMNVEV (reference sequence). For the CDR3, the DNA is TGTGCCAGCAGACCGATGGACAGGGGAATTGATCAGCCCCAGCATTTT. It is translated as CASRPMDRGIDQPQHF.

The CDR3 DNA is TGTGCCAGCAGCTCAGGCCCGCTGACCCAAACCTACAATGAGCAGTTCTTC. Its protein is CASSSGPLTQTYNEQFF. The rearrangement uses TRBV7-9 and TRBJ2-1; unclear D gene. Germline-derived CDR1 and CDR2 are SEHNR and FQNEAQ (reference sequence). V was pared by 4 bases and J by 2 bases, with 18 bases between. This CDR3 is 17 amino acids long. The whole variable domain, filled in from reference TRBV7-9 and TRBJ2-1, reads DTGVSQNPRHKITKRGQNVTFRCDPISEHNRLYWYRQTLGQGPEFLTYFQNEAQLEKSRLLSDRFSAERPKGSFSTLEIQRTEQGDSAMYLCASSSGPLTQTYNEQFFGPGTRLTVL.

CDR3 DNA: TGTGCCAGCAGCTTAGGTGGGACCCGGAGGGATAACCTCTATGGCTACACCTTC. As protein: CASSLGGTRRDNLYGYTF. The chain is built from TRBV11-2 and TRBJ1-2; maybe TRBD1 (5 bases). The CDR3 has 18 amino acids. V lost 1 base and J lost 4, with 22 bases in between. Germline V gene sequence: CDR1 SGHAT, CDR2 FQNNGV.

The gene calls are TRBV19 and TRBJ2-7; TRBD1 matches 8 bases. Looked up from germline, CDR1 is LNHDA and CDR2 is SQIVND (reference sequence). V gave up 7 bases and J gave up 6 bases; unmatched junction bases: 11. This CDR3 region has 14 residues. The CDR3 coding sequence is TGTGCCAGTAAAACGACAGGGGCTATAGGCGAGCAGTACTTC. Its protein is CASKTTGAIGEQYF. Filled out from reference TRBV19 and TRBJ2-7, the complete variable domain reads DGGITQSPKYLFRKEGQNVTLSCEQNLNHDAMYWYRQDPGQGLRLIYYSQIVNDFQKGDIAEGYSVSREKKESFPLTVTSAQKNPTAFYLCASKTTGAIGEQYFGPGTRLTVT.

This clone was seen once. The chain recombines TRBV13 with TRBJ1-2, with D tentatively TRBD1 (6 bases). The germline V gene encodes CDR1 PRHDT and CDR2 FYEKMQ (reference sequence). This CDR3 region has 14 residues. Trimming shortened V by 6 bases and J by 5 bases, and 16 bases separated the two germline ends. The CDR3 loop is CASSQRGAAYGYTF. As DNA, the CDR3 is TGTGCCAGCAGTCAGCGGGGGGCCGCATATGGCTACACCTTC. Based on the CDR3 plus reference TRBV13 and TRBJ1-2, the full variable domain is AAGVIQSPRHLIKEKRETATLKCYPIPRHDTVYWYQQGPGQDPQFLISFYEKMQSDKGSIPDRFSAQQFSDYHSELNMSSLELGDSALYFCASSQRGAAYGYTFGSGTRLTVV.

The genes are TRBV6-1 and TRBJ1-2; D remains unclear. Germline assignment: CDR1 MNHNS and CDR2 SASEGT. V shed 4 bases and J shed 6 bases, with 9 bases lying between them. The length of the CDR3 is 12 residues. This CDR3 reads CASSALLDGYTF. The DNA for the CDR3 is TGTGCCAGCAGTGCACTATTGGATGGCTACACCTTC.

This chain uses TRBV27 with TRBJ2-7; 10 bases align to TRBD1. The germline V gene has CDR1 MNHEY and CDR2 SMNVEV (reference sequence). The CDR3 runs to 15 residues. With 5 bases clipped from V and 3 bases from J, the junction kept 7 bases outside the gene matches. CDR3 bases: TGTGCCAGCAGTCAAGGGGACAGGGGATTCTACGAGCAGTACTTC. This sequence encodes CASSQGDRGFYEQYF.

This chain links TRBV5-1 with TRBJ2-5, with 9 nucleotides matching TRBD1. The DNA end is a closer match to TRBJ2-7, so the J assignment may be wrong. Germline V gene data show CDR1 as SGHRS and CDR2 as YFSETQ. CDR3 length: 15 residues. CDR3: CASSLDPGQGTEQYF. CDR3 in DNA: TGCGCCAGCAGCTTGGATCCCGGACAGGGGACCGAGCAGTACTTC.

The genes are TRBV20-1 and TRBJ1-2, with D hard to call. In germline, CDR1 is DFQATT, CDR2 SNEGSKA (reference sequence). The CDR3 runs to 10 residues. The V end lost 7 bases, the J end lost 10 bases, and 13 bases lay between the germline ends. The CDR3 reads CSGPTESYTF. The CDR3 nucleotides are TGCAGTGGCCCTACAGAATCCTACACCTTC.

CDR3 region: CASNRAMGHRTEAFF. The CDR3 DNA follows: TGTGCCAGTAACCGGGCCATGGGACATAGAACTGAAGCTTTCTTT. The V call is TRBV19, the J call TRBJ1-1, with a tentative D call TRBD1 (6 bases). The germline V gene has CDR1 LNHDA and CDR2 SQIVND (reference sequence). V was clipped by 7 bases and J by 5 bases, with 20 bases between them. The CDR3 has 15 amino acids.

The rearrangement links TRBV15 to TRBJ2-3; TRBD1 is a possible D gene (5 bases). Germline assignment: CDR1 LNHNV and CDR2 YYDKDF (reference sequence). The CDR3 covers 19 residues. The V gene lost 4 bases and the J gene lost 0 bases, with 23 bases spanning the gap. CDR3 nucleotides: TGTGCCACCAGCATATCTCCCGGTGGGGCAGGAACTAGCACAGATACGCAGTATTTT. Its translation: CATSISPGGAGTSTDTQYF.

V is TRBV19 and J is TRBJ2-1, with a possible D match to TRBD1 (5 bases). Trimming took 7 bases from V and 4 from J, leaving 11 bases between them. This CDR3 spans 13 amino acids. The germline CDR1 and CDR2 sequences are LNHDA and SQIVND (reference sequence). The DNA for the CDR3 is TGTGCCAGTACGACCACAGGTTACAATGAGCAGTTCTTC. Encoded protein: CASTTTGYNEQFF.

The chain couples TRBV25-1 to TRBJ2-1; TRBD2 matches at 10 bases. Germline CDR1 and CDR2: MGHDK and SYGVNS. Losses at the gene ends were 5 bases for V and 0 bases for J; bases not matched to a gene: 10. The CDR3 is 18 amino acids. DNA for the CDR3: TGTGCCAGCAGTAGTCCTAGCGGGGGTTCAAGCTCCTACAATGAGCAGTTCTTC. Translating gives CASSSPSGGSSSYNEQFF.

The CDR3 protein is CASSVYGQAYEQYF. The CDR3 DNA reads as TGTGCCAGTAGTGTCTATGGACAGGCCTACGAGCAGTACTTC. The chain is built from TRBV19 and TRBJ2-7, with 7 bases fitting TRBD1. The V gene end was trimmed by 5 bases and the J gene end by 2 bases; junction bases not matched to a gene: 6. This CDR3 has 14 residues. In germline, CDR1 is LNHDA, CDR2 SQIVND (reference sequence). Filled out from reference TRBV19 and TRBJ2-7, the complete variable domain reads DGGITQSPKYLFRKEGQNVTLSCEQNLNHDAMYWYRQDPGQGLRLIYYSQIVNDFQKGDIAEGYSVSREKKESFPLTVTSAQKNPTAFYLCASSVYGQAYEQYFGPGTRLTVT.

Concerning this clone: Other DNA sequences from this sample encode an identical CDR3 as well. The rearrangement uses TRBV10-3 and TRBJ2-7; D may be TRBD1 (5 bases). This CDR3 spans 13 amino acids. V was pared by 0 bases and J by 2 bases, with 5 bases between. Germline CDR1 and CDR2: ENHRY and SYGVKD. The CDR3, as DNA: TGTGCCATCAGTGAGTCAGGGGCCTACGAGCAGTACTTC. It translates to CAISESGAYEQYF.